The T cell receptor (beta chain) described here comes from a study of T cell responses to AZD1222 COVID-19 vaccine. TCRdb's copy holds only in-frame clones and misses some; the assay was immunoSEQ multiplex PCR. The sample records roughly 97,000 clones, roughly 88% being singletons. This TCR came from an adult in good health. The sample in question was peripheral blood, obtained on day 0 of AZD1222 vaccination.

CDR3 nucleotide sequence: TGTGCCAGCAGCCAAGAAACCAGGGGGGGCTATGGCTACACCTTC. It encodes CASSQETRGGYGYTF. The rearrangement links TRBV3-1 (or the pseudogene TRBV3-2) to TRBJ1-2; 7 nucleotides align to TRBD1. The CDR3 is 15 residues long. The V gene's germline CDR1 is LGHDT and CDR2 YNNKEL (reference sequence). The J segment lost 4 bases and the V segment lost 0 bases, leaving 5 bases of the junction unmatched.